A single sample is the source of the 8 T cell receptor beta chains below, sequenced in a study of Ad26.COV2.S vaccination and SARS-CoV-2 variants. Treatment in this sample: some 20 received Ad26.COV2.S at low or high dose, single or two shots; about 5 received placebo; per-sample allocation not given. Sampling was performed 63 days after the first vaccine or placebo injection. Sequencing used immunoSEQ multiplex PCR; TCRdb keeps in-frame clones, though not all of them. There are about 280,000 clones in the sample; about 89% occur only once, and about 3.1% lies in the top ten. Sequenced material: peripheral blood, taken in a trial of Ad26.COV2.S vaccine versus placebo. All receptors derive from a person aged 18-60 years who received the Ad26.COV2.S COVID-19 vaccine or a placebo.

V gene TRBV19 combines with J gene TRBJ1-5, with 7 positions matching TRBD1. V dropped 8 bases and J dropped 0; count of bases not matched to a gene: 7. The germline gives CDR1 LNHDA, CDR2 SQIVND (reference sequence). The CDR3 contains 15 residues. CDR3 in amino acids: CASRQGPYSNQPQHF. The CDR3 DNA sequence: TGTGCCAGTCGACAGGGACCATATAGCAATCAGCCCCAGCATTTT.

The rearrangement joins TRBV28 to TRBJ2-3, with 9 bases fitting TRBD1. Germline V gene sequence: CDR1 MDHEN, CDR2 SYDVKM. There are 17 residues in the CDR3. Trimming took 4 bases from V and 0 from J; bases not matched to a gene: 8. The CDR3 DNA follows: TGTGCCAGCAGTTCCACGGGACAGGGACCTAGCACAGATACGCAGTATTTT. It translates to CASSSTGQGPSTDTQYF. Drawing the rest from reference TRBV28 and TRBJ2-3, the complete variable domain is DVKVTQSSRYLVKRTGEKVFLECVQDMDHENMFWYRQDPGLGLRLIYFSYDVKMKEKGDIPEGYSVSREKKERFSLILESASTNQTSMYLCASSSTGQGPSTDTQYFGPGTRLTVL.

The genes are TRBV7-6 and TRBJ1-1, with D hard to call. The CDR3 has 13 amino acids. The germline V gene has CDR1 SGHVS and CDR2 FNYEAQ. Trimming pared 5 bases from V and 0 bases from J, leaving 7 bases between. The CDR3 DNA reads TGTGCCAGCAGCCTTGGGATGAACACTGAAGCTTTCTTT. The encoded protein is CASSLGMNTEAFF. The entire variable domain, with the rest obtained from reference TRBV7-6 and TRBJ1-1, is as follows: GAGVSQSPRYKVTKRGQDVALRCDPISGHVSLYWYRQALGQGPEFLTYFNYEAQQDKSGLPNDRFSAERPEGSISTLTIQRTEQRDSAMYRCASSLGMNTEAFFGQGTRLTVV.

The chain is built from TRBV5-4 and TRBJ2-3; perhaps TRBD1 as D (6 bases). The germline V gene has CDR1 SGHNT and CDR2 YYREEE (reference sequence). This CDR3 comprises 13 residues. V lost 3 bases and J 6 bases, leaving 11 bases between the germline ends. The CDR3 DNA sequence: TGTGCCAGCAGCTACGAGAGGGGGGATACGCAGTATTTT. It specifies CASSYERGDTQYF.

The gene calls are TRBV19 and TRBJ1-2, with 9 bases identical to TRBD1. Germline V gene lookup returns CDR1 LNHDA and CDR2 SQIVND (reference sequence). Losses at the gene ends were 4 bases for V and 5 bases for J; bases not matched to a gene: 5. The CDR3 is made up of 14 amino acids. CDR3 protein: CASSTPDRGYGYTF. The CDR3 DNA is TGTGCCAGTAGTACCCCGGACAGGGGTTATGGCTACACCTTC.

The V and J genes are TRBV18 and TRBJ1-6; tentative D call: TRBD1 (6 bases). Between the trimmed V and J ends, which lost 2 bases and 9 bases, there was a span of 17 bases. Germline CDR1 KGHSH, CDR2 LQKENI. CDR3 length: 16 amino acids. CDR3: CASSPSYTGHTSPLHF. The DNA for the CDR3 is TGTGCCAGCTCACCATCTTATACAGGGCATACTTCACCCCTCCACTTT.

The rearrangement links TRBV19 to TRBJ1-1; 8 positions match TRBD1. Unmatched junction bases numbered 9, after V lost 5 bases and J lost 4 bases. Germline V gene data show CDR1 as LNHDA and CDR2 as SQIVND (reference sequence). This CDR3 region has 15 residues. CDR3 in amino acids: CASSSQGASGTEAFF. The CDR3 DNA reads as TGTGCCAGTAGTTCGCAGGGGGCGAGTGGCACTGAAGCTTTCTTT.

The genes are TRBV5-8 and TRBJ2-2, with D possibly TRBD2 on 6 matching bases. Germline V lookup: CDR1 SGHTS, CDR2 YDEGEE. Trimming cost V 4 bases and J 0 bases, with 13 bases left between them. The CDR3 sequence is 16 residues long. CDR3 nucleotide sequence: TGTGCCAGCAGCGCGGGGCACACCTCGAACACCGGGGAGCTGTTTTTT. Amino acid sequence: CASSAGHTSNTGELFF.